The 27 T cell receptor beta chains in this list originate from one sample, sequenced in a study of control samples from healthy donors and cancer patients. Generated by immunoSEQ multiplex PCR, the TCRdb table keeps only in-frame clones and is missing some. The sample includes 170,000 or so clones, 85% to 95% of them seen just once. Sample: blood. The receptors were sampled from a woman aged 40 to 50 in good health.

The chain combines TRBV6-2 or TRBV6-3 with TRBJ1-2; D gene ambiguous. Trimming left V 5 bases short and J 4 bases short, with 8 bases between. This CDR3 contains 12 residues. From germline, CDR1 is MNHEY and CDR2 SVGEGT. CDR3 nucleotides: TGTGCCAGCAGTGCCCTGGCCTATGGCTACACCTTC. Protein: CASSALAYGYTF.

This chain joins TRBV7-9 and TRBJ2-7; no reliable D call. Trimming took off 5 bases at V and 6 bases at J, with 11 bases between the two ends. This CDR3 spans 12 amino acids. Per germline, CDR1 SEHNR and CDR2 FQNEAQ (reference sequence). The CDR3 DNA reads as TGTGCCAGCAGCCTCACTCGGCGCGAGCAGTACTTC. It yields the protein CASSLTRREQYF.

This chain connects TRBV18 to TRBJ2-7, with a tentative D call TRBD1 (5 bases). V dropped 2 bases and J dropped 2 bases, with 13 bases sitting between them. This CDR3 spans 15 amino acids. In germline, CDR1 is KGHSH, CDR2 LQKENI. In DNA, the CDR3 is TGTGCCAGCTCACCAGACAGCGTGTCAGCCTACGAGCAGTACTTC. This gives the protein CASSPDSVSAYEQYF.

The V and J genes are TRBV18 and TRBJ2-2, with D maybe TRBD2 (6 bases). This CDR3 spans 15 amino acids. CDR1 KGHSH and CDR2 LQKENI come from the germline V gene. V lost 3 bases, J lost 4 bases, and 12 bases lay in between. The CDR3 region has the DNA TGTGCCAGCTCACCGGATACGGGGGTCACCGGGGAGCTGTTTTTT. This gives the protein CASSPDTGVTGELFF.

The chain combines TRBV6-5 with TRBJ1-1; D call uncertain. The CDR3 has 13 amino acids. Trimming took 11 bases from V and 0 from J, leaving 13 bases between them. Germline-derived CDR1 and CDR2 are MNHEY and SVGAGI. CDR3 protein: CAVNRGVNTEAFF. The CDR3 nucleotides read TGTGCCGTAAACCGTGGGGTGAACACTGAAGCTTTCTTT.

The V call is TRBV5-6, the J call TRBJ2-5, with 7 bases identical to TRBD2. This CDR3 has 14 amino acids. CDR1 and CDR2 (germline): SGHDT, YYEEEE. V shed 4 bases, J shed 0 bases, and the junction held 3 bases outside the gene matches. The CDR3 DNA follows: TGTGCCAGCAGCACCGGGAGGTACCAAGAGACCCAGTACTTC. It is translated as CASSTGRYQETQYF.

The chain joins TRBV19 to TRBJ1-2, with 7 nucleotides matching TRBD1. This CDR3 is 13 amino acids long. Germline CDR1 LNHDA, CDR2 SQIVND (reference sequence). V lost 5 bases, J lost 3 bases, and 3 bases stayed unmatched. Here the CDR3 reads CASSRDRDYGYTF. DNA of the CDR3: TGTGCCAGTAGTCGAGACAGGGACTATGGCTACACCTTC.

The genes are TRBV7-9 and TRBJ1-1; D perhaps matches TRBD1 (6 bases). This CDR3 spans 13 amino acids. Germline V gives CDR1 SEHNR, CDR2 FQNEAQ (reference sequence). V dropped 3 bases and J dropped 7 bases, with 12 bases sitting between them. This CDR3 reads CASSFGGADEAFF. The CDR3 DNA follows: TGTGCCAGCAGCTTCGGGGGGGCCGATGAAGCTTTCTTT.

The chain couples TRBV13 to TRBJ2-6; D is unclear. V was clipped by 3 bases and J by 2 bases, with 8 bases between them. CDR3 length: 15 residues. Per the germline V gene, CDR1 is PRHDT and CDR2 is FYEKMQ (reference sequence). The CDR3 DNA is TGTGCCAGCAGCTTTAAAGTGACTGGGGCCAACGTCCTGACTTTC. Translating gives CASSFKVTGANVLTF.

The V and J genes are TRBV27 and TRBJ2-7; 9 bases are a match to TRBD1. CDR1 MNHEY and CDR2 SMNVEV come from the germline V gene (reference sequence). After removal of 3 bases from V and 3 bases from J, the junction contained 6 bases not matched to a gene. This CDR3 contains 15 residues. The CDR3 sequence is CASSLSGTGRYEQYF. CDR3 in DNA: TGTGCCAGCAGTTTGAGCGGGACAGGGCGCTACGAGCAGTACTTC.

The rearrangement joins TRBV5-6 to TRBJ2-5; perhaps TRBD2 as D (5 bases). V shed 4 bases and J shed 5 bases, with 15 bases lying between them. CDR1 and CDR2 from the germline V gene are SGHDT and YYEEEE. The CDR3 has 14 residues. The CDR3 bases are TGTGCCAGCAGCCACCTCCGGGGTGGGGAGACCCAGTACTTC. Translated, it gives CASSHLRGGETQYF. Looking up the rest from reference TRBV5-6 and TRBJ2-5 gives the full variable domain: DAGVTQSPTHLIKTRGQQVTLRCSPKSGHDTVSWYQQALGQGPQFIFQYYEEEERQRGNFPDRFSGHQFPNYSSELNVNALLLGDSALYLCASSHLRGGETQYFGPGTRLLVL.

The chain carries TRBV6-6 and TRBJ1-4; no reliable D call. This CDR3 comprises 12 residues. The germline V gene has CDR1 MNHNY and CDR2 SVGAGI (reference sequence). Between the trimmed V and J ends, which lost 7 bases and 8 bases, there was a span of 11 bases. The CDR3: CASTTGGEKLFF. In DNA form, the CDR3 reads TGTGCCAGCACAACCGGAGGCGAAAAACTGTTTTTT.

This clone was picked up a small number of times. The chain couples TRBV3-1 (or the pseudogene TRBV3-2) to TRBJ1-6; D not certain. The V and J ends lost 5 bases and 4 bases respectively, with 9 bases between them. Looked up from germline, CDR1 is LGHDT and CDR2 is YNNKEL (reference sequence). The CDR3 has 14 residues. CDR3 DNA sequence: TGTGCCAGCAGCGGAGAAGGATATAATTCACCCCTCCACTTT. It yields the protein CASSGEGYNSPLHF.

V and J are TRBV7-9 and TRBJ1-1; D remains ambiguous. CDR3 size: 13 residues. CDR1 and CDR2 from the germline V gene are SEHNR and FQNEAQ (reference sequence). The V end was cut by 1 base, the J end by 11 bases, with 14 bases between. The CDR3 DNA reads as TGTGCCAGCAGCTTAGTTTCTCAGACGGCGGCTTTCTTT. This encodes CASSLVSQTAAFF. Complete variable domain (other parts from reference TRBV7-9 and TRBJ1-1): DTGVSQNPRHKITKRGQNVTFRCDPISEHNRLYWYRQTLGQGPEFLTYFQNEAQLEKSRLLSDRFSAERPKGSFSTLEIQRTEQGDSAMYLCASSLVSQTAAFFGQGTRLTVV.

This clone was detected a few times. The chain carries TRBV6-1 and TRBJ2-2; 9 nucleotides line up with TRBD2. In germline, CDR1 is MNHNS, CDR2 SASEGT. The CDR3 is 17 residues long. J was trimmed by 7 bases and V by 2 bases; bases with no gene match: 11. CDR3 nucleotide sequence: TGTGCCAGCAGTGAAAGTGCTGCGGGAGGGCCGCTCGGGGAGCTGTTTTTT. Translating gives CASSESAAGGPLGELFF.

This clone has just a few counts. The genes are TRBV30 and TRBJ1-1, with TRBD1 matching over 8 bases. Germline V gene sequence: CDR1 GTSNPN, CDR2 SVGIG (reference sequence). CDR3 size: 12 residues. The junction had 7 bases not matched to a gene; V was cut back by 3 bases and J by 10 bases. This chain's CDR3 is CAWRGQAAGAFF. DNA of the CDR3: TGTGCCTGGAGGGGACAGGCCGCGGGAGCTTTCTTT.

The chain links TRBV7-2 to TRBJ1-1; tentative D call: TRBD1 (6 bases). Trimming took 6 bases from V and 1 from J, leaving 15 bases between them. The CDR3 loop spans 15 amino acids. Germline CDR1 is SGHTA and CDR2 is FQGNSA. This chain's CDR3 is CASSWGAGENTEAFF. Here the CDR3 DNA reads TGTGCCAGCAGTTGGGGGGCCGGTGAGAACACTGAAGCTTTCTTT.

As for this clone: Other DNA sequences from this sample encode an identical CDR3 as well. The chain employs TRBV7-9 and TRBJ2-7; D is unclear. V dropped 5 bases and J dropped 1 base, with 6 bases sitting between them. CDR1 is SEHNR, CDR2 FQNEAQ, per germline (reference sequence). The CDR3 runs to 12 residues. This CDR3 reads CASSRTSYEQYF. In DNA, the CDR3 is TGTGCCAGCAGCCGGACGTCCTACGAGCAGTACTTC. Full variable domain (outside the CDR3, taken from reference TRBV7-9 and TRBJ2-7): DTGVSQNPRHKITKRGQNVTFRCDPISEHNRLYWYRQTLGQGPEFLTYFQNEAQLEKSRLLSDRFSAERPKGSFSTLEIQRTEQGDSAMYLCASSRTSYEQYFGPGTRLTVT.

The chain links TRBV7-2 to TRBJ1-1; TRBD1 agrees at 7 bases. J was trimmed by 6 bases and V by 2 bases; bases with no gene match: 9. CDR1 is SGHTA, CDR2 FQGNSA, per germline. CDR3 length: 15 amino acids. Here the CDR3 DNA reads TGTGCCAGCAGCTTACTGACAGGGATAAAGCCTGAAGCTTTCTTT. It is translated as CASSLLTGIKPEAFF.

The rearrangement links TRBV4-1 to TRBJ1-2; D is undetermined. V lost 0 bases to trimming and J lost 8 bases, with 19 bases between them. The germline V gene has CDR1 MGHRA and CDR2 YSYEKL. The CDR3 spans 16 residues. The CDR3 DNA sequence: TGCGCCAGCAGCCAAGAAGGTAGCAGCGACGGGAGAGGCTACACCTTC. It specifies CASSQEGSSDGRGYTF.

The chain is built from TRBV12-2 and TRBJ1-4. TRBV12-2 corresponds to a pseudogene. CDR3 length equals 13 residues. CDR3 bases: TGTGCAAGTCGCTTAAGGAGTTGGGAAAAACTGTTTTTT. As protein: CASRLRSWEKLFF.

V and J are TRBV19 and TRBJ1-1; tentative D call: TRBD1 (6 bases). Deletions cut 4 bases from V and 1 base from J, with 7 bases between. Germline CDR1 and CDR2: LNHDA and SQIVND (reference sequence). The CDR3 totals 13 residues. CDR3 sequence reads: CASSKGQNTEAFF. The CDR3 bases are TGTGCCAGTAGTAAGGGACAGAACACTGAAGCTTTCTTT.

This chain links TRBV19 with TRBJ1-4, with D tentatively TRBD1 (6 bases). CDR1 is LNHDA and CDR2 is SQIVND in the germline V gene (reference sequence). The CDR3 length is 15 residues. Trimming took 7 bases from V and 7 from J, leaving 19 bases between them. The CDR3 reads CASTLTTGRSEKLFF. The CDR3 nucleotides are TGTGCCAGTACCCTGACTACAGGGAGGAGTGAAAAACTGTTTTTT. The variable domain in full, with the rest retrieved from reference TRBV19 and TRBJ1-4, is DGGITQSPKYLFRKEGQNVTLSCEQNLNHDAMYWYRQDPGQGLRLIYYSQIVNDFQKGDIAEGYSVSREKKESFPLTVTSAQKNPTAFYLCASTLTTGRSEKLFFGSGTQLSVL.

The rearrangement uses TRBV5-1 and TRBJ1-4; TRBD1 is a possible D gene (6 bases). Germline assignment: CDR1 SGHRS and CDR2 YFSETQ. V gave up 5 bases and J gave up 3 bases, with 14 bases separating them. The CDR3 runs 15 residues. In DNA form, the CDR3 reads TGCGCCAGCAGTTTCCTACAGGGATCTAATGAAAAACTGTTTTTT. This gives the protein CASSFLQGSNEKLFF.

J is TRBJ2-4 and V is TRBV7-2; D unclear. The CDR3 contains 13 residues. CDR1 is SGHTA, CDR2 FQGNSA, per germline. V lost 5 bases, J lost 7 bases, and 12 bases lay in between. In DNA form, the CDR3 reads TGTGCCAGCAGCCCGGCGAAGGGTAACATTCAGTACTTC. It specifies CASSPAKGNIQYF.

V is TRBV6-5 and J is TRBJ1-1; D is unresolved. CDR1 is MNHEY, CDR2 SVGAGI, per germline. Trimming left V 4 bases short and J 0 bases short, with 9 bases between. There are 14 residues in the CDR3. The CDR3 region is CASSLQQMNTEAFF. The CDR3 DNA reads as TGTGCCAGCAGTTTACAACAGATGAACACTGAAGCTTTCTTT.

The chain couples TRBV5-6 to TRBJ2-2; D not resolved. V was trimmed by 4 bases and J by 5 bases, leaving 9 bases between them. Per germline, CDR1 SGHDT and CDR2 YYEEEE. The CDR3 runs to 13 residues. CDR3 sequence reads: CASSVISTGELFF. In DNA, the CDR3 is TGTGCCAGCAGCGTAATATCAACCGGGGAGCTGTTTTTT.